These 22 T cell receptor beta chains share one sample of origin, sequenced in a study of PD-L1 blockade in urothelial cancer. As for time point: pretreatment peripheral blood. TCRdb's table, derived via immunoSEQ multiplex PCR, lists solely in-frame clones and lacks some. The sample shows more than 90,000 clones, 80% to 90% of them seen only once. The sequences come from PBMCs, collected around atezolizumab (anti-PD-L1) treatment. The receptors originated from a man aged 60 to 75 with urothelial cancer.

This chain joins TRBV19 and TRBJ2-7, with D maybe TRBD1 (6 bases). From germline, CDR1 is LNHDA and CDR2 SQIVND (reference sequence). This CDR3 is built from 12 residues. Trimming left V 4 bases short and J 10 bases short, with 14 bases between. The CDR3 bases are TGTGCCAGTAGTACCTCAGGACAGCTTCAGTACTTC. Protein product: CASSTSGQLQYF.

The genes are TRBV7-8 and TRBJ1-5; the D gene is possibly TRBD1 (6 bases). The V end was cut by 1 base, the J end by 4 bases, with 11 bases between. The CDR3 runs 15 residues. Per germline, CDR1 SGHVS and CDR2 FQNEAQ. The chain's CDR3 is CASSLVGGGNQPQHF. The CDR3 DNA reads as TGTGCCAGCAGCTTAGTAGGGGGTGGTAATCAGCCCCAGCATTTT.

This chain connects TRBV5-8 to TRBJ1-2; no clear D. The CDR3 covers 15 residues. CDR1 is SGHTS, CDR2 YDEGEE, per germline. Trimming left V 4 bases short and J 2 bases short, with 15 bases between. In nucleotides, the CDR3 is TGTGCCAGCAGCCTTGGTCCCAGCGAGAACTATGGCTACACCTTC. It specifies CASSLGPSENYGYTF.

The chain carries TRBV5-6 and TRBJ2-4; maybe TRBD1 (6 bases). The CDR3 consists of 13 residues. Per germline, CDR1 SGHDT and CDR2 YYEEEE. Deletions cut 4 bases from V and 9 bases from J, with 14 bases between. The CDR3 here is CASSPTGSGIQYF. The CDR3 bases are TGTGCCAGCAGCCCGACAGGTTCGGGCATTCAGTACTTC.

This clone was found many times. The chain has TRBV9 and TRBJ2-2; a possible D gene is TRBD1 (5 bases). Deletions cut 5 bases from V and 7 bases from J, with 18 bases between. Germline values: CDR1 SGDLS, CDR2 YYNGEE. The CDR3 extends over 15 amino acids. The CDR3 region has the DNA TGTGCCAGCAGTCCTCCAGGGATTTTCGGCGGGGAGCTGTTTTTT. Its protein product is CASSPPGIFGGELFF.

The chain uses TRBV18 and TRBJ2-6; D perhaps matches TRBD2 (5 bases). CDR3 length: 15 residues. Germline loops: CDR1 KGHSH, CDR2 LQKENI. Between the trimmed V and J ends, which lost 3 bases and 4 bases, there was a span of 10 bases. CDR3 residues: CASSPPPGGANVLTF. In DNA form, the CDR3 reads TGTGCCAGCTCACCCCCCCCGGGGGGGGCCAACGTCCTGACTTTC.

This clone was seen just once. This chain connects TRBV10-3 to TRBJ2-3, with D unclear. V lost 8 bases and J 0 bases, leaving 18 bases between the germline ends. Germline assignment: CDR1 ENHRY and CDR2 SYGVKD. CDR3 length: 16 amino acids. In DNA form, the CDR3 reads TGTGCCATCGGCAATCGACATCAGATAAGCACAGATACGCAGTATTTT. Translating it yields CAIGNRHQISTDTQYF.

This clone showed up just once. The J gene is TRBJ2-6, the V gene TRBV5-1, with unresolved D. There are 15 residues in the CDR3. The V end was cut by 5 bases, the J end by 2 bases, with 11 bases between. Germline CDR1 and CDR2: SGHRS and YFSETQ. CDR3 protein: CASRPPSAGANVLTF. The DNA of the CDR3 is TGCGCCAGCAGGCCACCTTCGGCTGGGGCCAACGTCCTGACTTTC.

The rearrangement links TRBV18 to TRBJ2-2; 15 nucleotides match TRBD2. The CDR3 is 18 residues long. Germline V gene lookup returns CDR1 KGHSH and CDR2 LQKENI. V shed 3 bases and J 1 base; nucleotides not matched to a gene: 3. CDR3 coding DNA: TGTGCCAGCTCACCGGGACTAGCGGGGGGCCGGAACACCGGGGAGCTGTTTTTT. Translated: CASSPGLAGGRNTGELFF.

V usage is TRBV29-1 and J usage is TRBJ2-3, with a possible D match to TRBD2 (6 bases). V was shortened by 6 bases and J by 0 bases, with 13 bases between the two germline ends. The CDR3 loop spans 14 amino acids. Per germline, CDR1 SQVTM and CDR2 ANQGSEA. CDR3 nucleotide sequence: TGCAGCGTGGAGACTGGGACTAGCACAGATACGCAGTATTTT. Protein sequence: CSVETGTSTDTQYF.

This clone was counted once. The CDR3 nucleotides are TGTGCCAGCAGTGCACAGGGTGCAACTAATGAAAAACTGTTTTTT. It is translated as CASSAQGATNEKLFF. The chain uses TRBV6-5 and TRBJ1-4; D may be TRBD1 (6 bases). Trimming cost V 5 bases and J 0 bases, with 10 bases left between them. This CDR3 comprises 15 residues. Germline CDR1 reads MNHEY; CDR2 reads SVGAGI.

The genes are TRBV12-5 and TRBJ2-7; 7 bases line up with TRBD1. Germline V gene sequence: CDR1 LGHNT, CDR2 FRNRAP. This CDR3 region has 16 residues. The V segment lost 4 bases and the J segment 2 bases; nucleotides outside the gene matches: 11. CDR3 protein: CASGSGTVGRAYEQYF. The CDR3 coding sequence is TGTGCTAGTGGTTCCGGGACAGTCGGCAGGGCCTACGAGCAGTACTTC.

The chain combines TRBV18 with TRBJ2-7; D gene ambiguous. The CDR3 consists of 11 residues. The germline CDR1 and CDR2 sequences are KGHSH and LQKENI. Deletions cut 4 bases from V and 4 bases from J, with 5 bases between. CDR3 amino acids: CASSQEYEQYF. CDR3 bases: TGTGCCAGCTCACAAGAGTACGAGCAGTACTTC.

The CDR3 loop is CAIGAGDTDTQYF. CDR3 nucleotide sequence: TGTGCCATCGGGGCAGGGGACACAGATACGCAGTATTTT. The V call is TRBV10-3, the J call TRBJ2-3; D might be TRBD1 (6 bases). With 8 bases removed from V and 2 bases from J, the gap between germline ends came to 11 bases. Germline assignment: CDR1 ENHRY and CDR2 SYGVKD. The CDR3 sequence is 13 residues long.

The CDR3 sequence is CASSGGQETQYF. The CDR3 nucleotides read TGTGCCAGCTCGGGCGGGCAAGAGACCCAGTACTTC. The chain carries TRBV2 and TRBJ2-5, with D possibly TRBD2 on 5 matching bases. V was clipped by 8 bases and J by 2 bases, with 9 bases between them. Germline values: CDR1 SNHLY, CDR2 FYNNEI. The CDR3 totals 12 residues.

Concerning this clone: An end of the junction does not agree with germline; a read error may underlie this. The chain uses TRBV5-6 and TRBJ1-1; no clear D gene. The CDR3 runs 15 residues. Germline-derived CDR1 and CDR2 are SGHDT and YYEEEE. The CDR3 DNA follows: TGTGCCAGCAGTTTGGCGGTATCGGGAAACACTGAAGCTTTCTTT. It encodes CASSLAVSGNTEAFF.

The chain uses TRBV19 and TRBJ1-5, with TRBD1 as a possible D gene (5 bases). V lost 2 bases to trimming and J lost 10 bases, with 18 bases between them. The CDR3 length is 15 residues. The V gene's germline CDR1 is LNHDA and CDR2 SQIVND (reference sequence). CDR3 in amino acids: CASSISRVDVLPQHF. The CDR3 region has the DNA TGTGCCAGTAGTATAAGCAGGGTAGATGTTTTACCCCAGCATTTT.

CDR3: CARRRDEQYF. CDR3 DNA sequence: TGTGCCAGGAGGAGGGACGAGCAGTACTTC. The rearrangement links TRBV6-7 to TRBJ2-7; the D gene is possibly TRBD2 (6 bases). TRBV6-7 is designated an ORF whose function remains uncertain. Trimming removed 9 bases from V and 5 bases from J, with 8 bases in between. This CDR3 region has 10 residues.

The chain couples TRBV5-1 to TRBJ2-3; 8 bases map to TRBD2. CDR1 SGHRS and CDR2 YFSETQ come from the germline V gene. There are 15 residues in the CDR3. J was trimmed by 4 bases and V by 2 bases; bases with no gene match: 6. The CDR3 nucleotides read TGCGCCAGCAGCTTTCCAAGCGGGAGTGCAGATACGCAGTATTTT. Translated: CASSFPSGSADTQYF.

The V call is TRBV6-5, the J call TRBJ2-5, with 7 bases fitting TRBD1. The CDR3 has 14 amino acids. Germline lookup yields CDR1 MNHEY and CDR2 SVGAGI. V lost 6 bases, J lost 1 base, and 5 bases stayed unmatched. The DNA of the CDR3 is TGTGCCAGCAGCCTTACAGGGGCCCAAGAGACCCAGTACTTC. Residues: CASSLTGAQETQYF.

The CDR3 region is CASSQGVSYEQYF. CDR3 bases: TGTGCCAGCAGCCAAGGAGTCTCCTACGAGCAGTACTTC. This rearrangement joins TRBV4-2 to TRBJ2-7; no firm D call. The CDR3 has 13 amino acids. In germline, CDR1 is LGHNA, CDR2 YNFKEQ. The V gene lost 1 base and the J gene lost 0 bases, with 4 bases spanning the gap.

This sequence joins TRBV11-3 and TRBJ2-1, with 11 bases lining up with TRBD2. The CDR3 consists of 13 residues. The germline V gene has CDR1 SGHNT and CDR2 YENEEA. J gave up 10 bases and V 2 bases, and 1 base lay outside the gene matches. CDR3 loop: CASSLRLAGEQFF. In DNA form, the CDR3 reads TGTGCCAGCAGCTTAAGACTAGCGGGGGAGCAGTTCTTC.